This is a list of T cell receptor beta chains from one sample in a study of blood T cells in healthy people across ages. TCRdb analysed the 5' RACE reads with MiXCR anew, one entry per CDR3 protein. The sample records approximately 700,000 distinct CDR3 sequences, 32% being singletons. The sequenced sample was blood. These receptors all come from a woman aged 80 or over in good health. Each CDR3 is given with its conserved first and last residue. Each record gives: V gene, J gene, D gene, clone size, CDR3 protein. D genes are given only for firm matches. Clone size is stated in some rows and not others, as once, few, many or a class when expanded.

TRBV9	TRBJ1-4	-	-	CASSVGAGTNEKLFF
TRBV15	TRBJ2-5	-	many	CATSRVGGQETQYF
TRBV6-1	TRBJ1-1	-	many	CASSGVGNTEAFF
TRBV7-7	TRBJ2-3	-	-	CASSLSVGTDTQYF
TRBV20-1	TRBJ1-6	-	many	CSARETDRPLANNSPLHF
TRBV28	TRBJ1-2	-	-	CASSTHQIWGNYGYTF
TRBV27	TRBJ2-5	TRBD1	many	CASGTFQGVDETQYF
TRBV6-2/TRBV6-3	TRBJ2-1	TRBD2	-	CASRPGLAGDNEQFF
TRBV28	TRBJ2-1	-	few	CASRTPGMQYNEQFF
TRBV6-6	TRBJ1-1	-	many	CASRWTTEAFF
TRBV5-1	TRBJ1-2	-	many	CASSLEPGVDYGYTF
TRBV4-1	TRBJ2-1	-	many	CASSQGIGLPRDEQFF
TRBV11-2	TRBJ2-7	TRBD2	many	CASSPTPPGLASYEQYF
TRBV20-1	TRBJ1-6	-	-	CSAREAGWALHF
TRBV7-2	TRBJ2-1	-	many	CASSFRGGGSGEQFF
TRBV6-2/TRBV6-3	TRBJ1-5	TRBD1	many	CAEGRVQGAGQPQHF
TRBV7-9	TRBJ1-3	-	few	CASDSPARNTIYF
TRBV20-1	TRBJ2-3	-	many	CSALGARPGTQYF
TRBV6-1	TRBJ2-3	TRBD2	many	CASSGGSGGPTDTQYF
TRBV20-1	TRBJ2-1	TRBD1	many	CSATGFGTGDYNEQFF
TRBV9	TRBJ2-7	-	many	CASSVAAGPTYEQYF
TRBV5-1	TRBJ2-1	-	-	CASSRSAGSNEQFF
TRBV5-4	TRBJ2-1	TRBD1	-	CASSLRQGVRFF
TRBV5-1	TRBJ1-4	-	few	CASSQGPTNEKLFF
TRBV6-5	TRBJ1-4	-	few	CATKDGSTNEKLFF
TRBV4-2	TRBJ2-3	TRBD2	-	CASSQGLAGGPDTQYF
TRBV9	TRBJ1-1	-	many	CASSVDFRGVEAFF
TRBV20-1	TRBJ2-5	-	-	CSAGNLETQYF